This T cell receptor beta chain is drawn from a study of T cell repertoires in cytomegalovirus infection (dated by TCRdb to the late 2010s). Some background on the complete study: Peptide stimulations targeted recently identified HLA-C-restricted CMV epitopes, whose presentation resists viral immunomodulation, together with well-studied HLA-B-restricted epitopes. Donor HLA type was relevant to the analysis, as public TCR beta signatures indicated carriage of CMV infection together with the matching HLA type.

What the treatment or condition label conveys for this sample: in vitro stimulation with specific CMV peptide epitopes to enrich CMV-specific T cells. The germline ends are 18 bases apart after V is trimmed by 5 bases and J by 0 bases. The CDR3 contains 17 residues, cysteine and phenylalanine counted. CDR3 DNA is the only sequence kept; it has 51 bases, read in frame from the first base. The sample was run on an Illumina HiSeq 1500. The public reads were quality trimmed at Q25 with fastp and then assembled into clones with MiXCR by TCRdb, keeping productive beta chains. CDR3 protein duplicates are merged, each entry listing the most common genes and DNA. Across this sample there are some 800,000 distinct CDR3 sequences, with less than 35% seen only once. Jointly, the top ten make up roughly an eighth of the sample. The study at large found these results: The ex vivo response was dominated by HLA-C-restricted CMV-specific TCR beta clonotypes, which also provided the single most frequent clonotype in two of eight donors. In both this cohort and an independent cohort of over 350 donors, the cumulative frequency of public TCR beta family members distinguished carriers of CMV infection plus the relevant HLA type.

This clonotype showed up just a few times. Its target antigen remains unknown. No base quality information exists; no much larger clone differs at one position. This sequence uses TRBV12-3 or TRBV12-4 and TRBJ2-3; the D gene cannot be named for sure. The sequence derives from a human donor in good health (CMV status not recorded). Some clones in this sample may be carry-over from other donors' samples. The sequencing here drew on cultured CD8+ T cells from PBMCs, taken from culture after CMV antigen stimulation. The nucleotide sequence reads TGTGCCAGCAGTCTTTGGCCGAGTGGCACCAGCACAGATACGCAGTATTTT. Protein translation: CASSLWPSGTSTDTQYF.